This is a list of T cell receptor beta chains from one sample in a study of T cells in Graves' hyperthyroidism and ophthalmopathy. TCRdb reprocessed the multiplex PCR reads via MiXCR and lists one record per CDR3 protein. The sample records roughly 510,000 distinct CDR3 sequences, around 43% being singletons. The sample was peripheral blood or thyroid tissue (not recorded which). These receptors were collected from an adult woman with Graves' disease, either hyperthyroidism or ophthalmopathy (not recorded which). Both conserved end residues are part of each CDR3. A D gene is named only where the DNA matches it firmly. Not all rows give a size; the values are once, few, many and, for expanded clones, a class.

D gene | clone size | J gene | V gene | CDR3 DNA | CDR3 protein
. | . | TRBJ2-6 | TRBV7-9 | TGTGCCAGCAGCCGACAGCGAACAGGGGCCAACGTCCTGACTTTC | CASSRQRTGANVLTF
. | . | TRBJ1-1 | TRBV10-3 | TGTGCCATCAGTTTCAAGAGGATGAACACTGAAGCTTTCTTT | CAISFKRMNTEAFF
TRBD1 | many | TRBJ1-2 | TRBV20-1 | TGCAGTGCTAGAGATCCAGGACAGGGTCTGCATGGCTACACCTTC | CSARDPGQGLHGYTF
. | . | TRBJ1-2 | TRBV19 | TGTGCCAGCGCAAGGGACACCGGGGGCAGGAGTTATGGCTACACCTTC | CASARDTGGRSYGYTF
TRBD1 | . | TRBJ1-2 | TRBV7-6 | TGTGCCAGCAGTTCCCTTGCCGGGACAGGTGACTATGGCTACACCTTC | CASSSLAGTGDYGYTF
. | many | TRBJ1-5 | TRBV20-1 | TGCAGTGCGACCGGGACAAACAATCAGCCCCAGCATTTT | CSATGTNNQPQHF
. | . | TRBJ1-5 | TRBV10-3 | TGTGCCATCAGTGAGTCAGAAAGCAATCAGCCCCAGCATTTT | CAISESESNQPQHF
TRBD1 | many | TRBJ1-4 | TRBV20-1 | TGCAGTGCTCGACAGGGGGGTGGTGAAAAACTGTTTTTT | CSARQGGGEKLFF
. | few | TRBJ1-1 | TRBV29-1 | TGCAGCGTAGCGCCGGTGAACACTGAAGCTTTCTTT | CSVAPVNTEAFF
. | many | TRBJ2-5 | TRBV11-2 | TGTGCCAGCAGCTTAGCGGCCCAAGAGACCCAGTACTTC | CASSLAAQETQYF
. | . | TRBJ1-5 | TRBV5-1 | TGCGCCAGCAGCTTTGGAGCAGGAGTGGGTCAGCCCCAGCATTTT | CASSFGAGVGQPQHF
. | . | TRBJ2-7 | TRBV24-1 | TGTGCCACCAGTGATTCAAATTCGGACGAGCAGTACTTC | CATSDSNSDEQYF
. | . | TRBJ2-5 | TRBV12-3/TRBV12-4 | TGTGCCAGCAGTTGGCCGGGACAGGGCCTAGCGGGACTTCAAGAGACCCAGTACTTC | CASSWPGQGLAGLQETQYF